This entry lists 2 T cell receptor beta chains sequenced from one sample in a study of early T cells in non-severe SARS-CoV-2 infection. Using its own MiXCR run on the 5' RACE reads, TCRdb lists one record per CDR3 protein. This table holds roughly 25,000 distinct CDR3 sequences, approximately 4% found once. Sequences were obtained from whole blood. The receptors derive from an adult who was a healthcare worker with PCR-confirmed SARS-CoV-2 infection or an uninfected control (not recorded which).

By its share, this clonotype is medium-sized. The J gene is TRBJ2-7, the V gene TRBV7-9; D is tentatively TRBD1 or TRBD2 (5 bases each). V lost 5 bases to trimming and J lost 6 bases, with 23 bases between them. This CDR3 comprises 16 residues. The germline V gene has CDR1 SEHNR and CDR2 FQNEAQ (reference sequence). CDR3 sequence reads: CASSPGPSALNSEQYF. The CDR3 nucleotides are TGTGCCAGCAGCCCGGGACCCTCGGCGCTAAACAGCGAGCAGTACTTC.

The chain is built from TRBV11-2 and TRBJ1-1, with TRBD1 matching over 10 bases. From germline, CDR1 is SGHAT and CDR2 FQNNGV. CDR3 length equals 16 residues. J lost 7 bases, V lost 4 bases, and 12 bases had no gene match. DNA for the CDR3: TGTGCCAGCAGCTCCCTCCTGGGACAGGGGATGGGTGAAGCTTTCTTT. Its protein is CASSSLLGQGMGEAFF.